This is a list of T cell receptor beta chains from one sample in a study of response to subunit inactivated influenza vaccine. TCRdb recomputed calls from the RT-PCR reads with MiXCR, one row per CDR3 protein. The sample carries around 200,000 distinct CDR3 sequences, about 9% recorded once. Material: non-naive T cells sorted from PBMCs, obtained on the day of vaccination. These receptors were obtained from a man aged 50 or older who received an inactivated influenza vaccine. The CDR3 runs from the conserved cysteine through the conserved F or W. The order of the fields is D gene, V gene, J gene, clone size, CDR3 protein, CDR3 DNA. A D gene is named only where the DNA matches it firmly. A row's size may be missing; if present it is once, few, many or a size class.

NA	TRBV2	TRBJ2-3	once	CASSLHGARGTQYF	TGTGCCAGCTCCCTACATGGGGCGCGGGGTACGCAGTATTTT
TRBD1	TRBV7-8	TRBJ1-1	NA	CASSLPGGGTEAFF	TGTGCCAGCAGCCTGCCAGGGGGCGGCACTGAAGCTTTCTTT
TRBD1	TRBV30	TRBJ2-1	NA	CAWSKVNRGYNEQFF	TGTGCCTGGAGTAAAGTTAACAGGGGCTACAATGAGCAGTTCTTC
TRBD1	TRBV6-1	TRBJ2-3	once	CASRTGVLGDTQYF	TGTGCCAGCAGAACAGGGGTATTAGGGGATACGCAGTATTTT
NA	TRBV28	TRBJ2-7	many	CASRLTTSSYEQYF	TGTGCCAGCAGGCTAACCACCTCTTCCTACGAGCAGTACTTC
NA	TRBV30	TRBJ2-1	NA	CACSTMTYNEQFF	TGTGCCTGCTCAACAATGACGTACAATGAGCAGTTCTTC
TRBD1	TRBV12-3/TRBV12-4	TRBJ2-2	many	CASSSVFGTGGSTNTGELFF	TGTGCCAGCAGTTCCGTTTTCGGGACAGGGGGCTCGACGAACACCGGGGAGCTGTTTTTT
NA	TRBV6-1	TRBJ2-1	few	CASSSGLGGKQFF	TGTGCCAGCAGCTCCGGACTGGGTGGGAAGCAGTTCTTC
NA	TRBV4-3	TRBJ1-2	few	CASSQGPLYGYTF	TGCGCCAGCAGCCAAGGGCCCCTCTATGGCTACACCTTC
NA	TRBV5-1	TRBJ2-3	many	CASRLDGSQDTQYF	TGCGCCAGCAGGTTGGACGGATCGCAAGATACGCAGTATTTT
NA	TRBV7-9	TRBJ2-3	many	CASSQSVTDTQYF	TGTGCCAGCAGCCAATCGGTTACAGATACGCAGTATTTT
NA	TRBV3-1	TRBJ2-7	few	CASSQEGIIYEQYF	TGTGCCAGCAGCCAAGAGGGGATTATCTACGAGCAGTACTTC
NA	TRBV3-1	TRBJ2-1	few	CASSHERGSQFF	TGTGCCAGCAGCCATGAGAGGGGGTCGCAGTTCTTC
TRBD1	TRBV6-5	TRBJ2-5	many	CASRAGTGVHKKETQYF	TGTGCCAGCAGGGCCGGGACAGGGGTCCACAAGAAAGAGACCCAGTACTTC